The present TCR beta chain was sequenced within a study of OX40 agonist ivuxolimab in advanced cancers. Clones were read by immunoSEQ multiplex PCR, and TCRdb kept only the in-frame ones, dropping some. There are approximately 77,000 clones in the sample; more than 80% occur only once, and 2% to 2.5% lies in the top ten. Excluded were patients having autoimmune disease history or systemic immunosuppression. Regarding the study as a whole: At 0.1-3.0 mg/kg, partial responders had clonal expansion among the lowest observed. Expanded clones belonging to CD8+ T cells outnumbered, on average, those of CD4+.

Comments on this clone: Its antigen is unidentified.

Sequences were derived from CD4+ or CD8+ T cells sorted from blood, sampled in a trial of the OX40 agonist ivuxolimab. The source of this sequence is an adult with an advanced solid tumor such as melanoma, head and neck, liver or kidney cancer.

This chain's CDR3 is CASSTRLAGYNEQFF. The CDR3 DNA follows: TGTGCCAGCAGCACCCGACTAGCGGGGTACAATGAGCAGTTCTTC. The V gene is TRBV7-3, the J gene TRBJ2-1, with 11 positions matching TRBD2. CDR1 is SGHTA, CDR2 FQGTGA, per germline. This CDR3 has 15 amino acids. J gave up 4 bases and V 5 bases, and 4 bases lay outside the gene matches. The entire variable domain, with the rest obtained from reference TRBV7-3 and TRBJ2-1, is as follows: GAGVSQTPSNKVTEKGKYVELRCDPISGHTALYWYRQSLGQGPEFLIYFQGTGAADDSGLPNDRFFAVRPEGSVSTLKIQRTERGDSAVYLCASSTRLAGYNEQFFGPGTRLTVL.